Listed below are T cell receptor beta chains from one sample, sequenced in a study of shared clonotypes between healthy human individuals. Some clones are missing from TCRdb's copy, which holds only in-frame ones; the method was immunoSEQ multiplex PCR. This sample has 2 million to 3 million clones, with 80% to 95% found just once. Sequencing input: naive CD4+ T cells from PBMCs. The receptors were gathered from a man between 18 and 29 years old in good health. Some clones in this sample may be carry-over from other donors' samples. CDR3s include the opening cysteine and the closing phenylalanine or tryptophan. D genes are given only for firm matches. Part of the rows lack a size; the others show once, few, many or a class for expanded clones.

J | V | size | D | DNA | CDR3
TRBJ2-7 | TRBV4-2 | NA | TRBD2 | TGTGCCAGCAGCCAGTCCGGGACTAGCGGGAGTGGTGTGCAGTACTTC | CASSQSGTSGSGVQYF
TRBJ2-1 | TRBV10-3 | NA | NA | TGTGCCATCAGTGAGTCTGGGGGACAAATCTACAATGAGCAGTTCTTC | CAISESGGQIYNEQFF
TRBJ2-7 | TRBV7-9 | NA | NA | TGTGCCAGCAGCTTAACGTTTCACCGTCGGCGAAACGGCACCTACGAGCAGTACTTC | CASSLTFHRRRNGTYEQYF
TRBJ2-3 | TRBV5-4 | NA | TRBD2 | TGTGCCAGCAGCCCGACTAGCGGGAGGGTGGCAGATACGCAGTATTTT | CASSPTSGRVADTQYF
TRBJ2-5 | TRBV10-3 | once | TRBD2 | TGTGCCATCAGTGACTCTTCTAGCGGGAGGGCCTCGGAGACCCAGTACTTC | CAISDSSSGRASETQYF
TRBJ2-1 | TRBV5-1 | NA | TRBD2 | TGCGCCAGCTGCTTGGGGGGGTACAATGAGCAGTTCTTC | CASCLGGYNEQFF
TRBJ2-7 | TRBV5-6 | NA | TRBD1 | TGTGCCAGCACTAGGACAGGGCCCTCCTACGAGCAGTACTTC | CASTRTGPSYEQYF
TRBJ2-3 | TRBV6-6 | NA | NA | TGTGCCAGCAGTTACTCTGGGGGAGCTTACACAGATACGCAGTATTTT | CASSYSGGAYTDTQYF
TRBJ2-1 | TRBV27 | NA | NA | TGTGCCAGCAGTCAGGGCTTCAACTCCTACAATGAGCAGTTCTTC | CASSQGFNSYNEQFF
TRBJ1-6 | TRBV2 | once | TRBD1 | TGTGCCAGCAGTGTACAGGACAGGTCTAATTCACCCCTCCACTTT | CASSVQDRSNSPLHF
TRBJ1-2 | TRBV4-3 | NA | TRBD1 | TGCGCCAGCAGCCAAGTCGAGACAGGGCATTATGGCTACACCTTC | CASSQVETGHYGYTF
TRBJ1-1 | TRBV2 | NA | NA | TGTGCCAGCAGTCCGGGACACACTGAAGCTTTCTTT | CASSPGHTEAFF
TRBJ1-5 | TRBV6-6 | NA | TRBD1 | TGTGCCAGCAGGGTACAGGGGTATAGCAATCAGCCCCAGCATTTT | CASRVQGYSNQPQHF
TRBJ1-5 | TRBV28 | NA | NA | TGTGCCAGCAGCCTCCTAGACAAGGGGGGCAATCAGCCCCAGCATTTT | CASSLLDKGGNQPQHF
TRBJ2-6 | TRBV11-2 | NA | NA | TGTGCCAGCAGCTCGACAGCCTCTGGGGCCAACGTCCTGACTTTC | CASSSTASGANVLTF
TRBJ2-1 | TRBV6-6 | NA | TRBD2 | TGTGCCAGCACCCCACCCCCACTAGCGGGAGTATTTGAGCAGTTCTTC | CASTPPPLAGVFEQFF
TRBJ1-4 | TRBV19 | NA | NA | TGTGCCAGCCCAGTTGGCTCAGGTGAAAAACTGTTTTTT | CASPVGSGEKLFF
TRBJ2-5 | TRBV5-1 | NA | NA | TGCGCCAGCAGCTATCAAGTCCGGGACTCTAATTTCCTAGAGACCCAGTACTTC | CASSYQVRDSNFLETQYF
TRBJ2-3 | TRBV5-1 | once | NA | TGCGCCAGCAGCGCTGTAGCGGCAAGCACAGATACGCAGTATTTT | CASSAVAASTDTQYF
TRBJ2-5 | TRBV4-3 | once | TRBD1 | TGCGCCAGCAGCTCGCGACAGGGGCCCCAAGAGACCCAGTACTTC | CASSSRQGPQETQYF
TRBJ2-7 | TRBV6-1 | NA | TRBD2 | TGTGCCAGCAGTGCCCGGCTAGCGGGGATCTACGAGCAGTACTTC | CASSARLAGIYEQYF
TRBJ2-7 | TRBV7-2 | NA | TRBD1 | TGTGCCAGCAGCTTCAACGGACAGGTGACTCGGGAGCAGTACTTC | CASSFNGQVTREQYF
TRBJ2-7 | TRBV6-5 | NA | NA | TGTGCCAGCAGTCCCCAGGGGACGGCGGTGGGCGAGCAGTACTTC | CASSPQGTAVGEQYF
TRBJ1-2 | TRBV5-8 | NA | TRBD1 | TGTGCCAGCAGCACTGACAGGGCGGGATGGGGCTACACCTTC | CASSTDRAGWGYTF
TRBJ2-2 | TRBV9 | NA | TRBD2 | TGTGCCAGCAGCGCCCGGACTAGCGGGAGCTCGACCGGGGAGCTGTTTTTT | CASSARTSGSSTGELFF
TRBJ1-2 | TRBV4-1 | NA | NA | TGCGCCAGCAGCCCTAGGGACCTTTATGGCTACACCTTC | CASSPRDLYGYTF
TRBJ2-7 | TRBV2 | NA | TRBD2 | TGTGCCAGCAGTGCGACTAGCTGGGAGCAGTACTTC | CASSATSWEQYF
TRBJ2-2 | TRBV27 | NA | TRBD2 | TGTGCCAGCAGTTTCAGACTAGCGGGAGCAACGAACACCGGGGAGCTGTTTTTT | CASSFRLAGATNTGELFF
TRBJ2-7 | TRBV19 | NA | NA | TGTGCCAGTAGTCTAGGGGGGGGAAGGGACGAGCAGTACTTC | CASSLGGGRDEQYF
TRBJ1-4 | TRBV14 | few | NA | TGTGCCAGCAGCCAACCCGGTGCGGGACATCACAATGAAAAACTGTTTTTT | CASSQPGAGHHNEKLFF
TRBJ2-1 | TRBV7-9 | NA | TRBD2 | TGTGCCAGCAGCTTAGAGCCTAGCGGGAGGGCATCCTACAATGAGCAGTTCTTC | CASSLEPSGRASYNEQFF
TRBJ2-1 | TRBV10-3 | NA | NA | TGTGCCATCAGTGAGTCCCAATACAATGAGCAGTTCTTC | CAISESQYNEQFF
TRBJ1-2 | TRBV18 | NA | NA | TGTGCCAGCTCACCAGAGATAGGGTACTATGGCTACACCTTC | CASSPEIGYYGYTF
TRBJ1-2 | TRBV27 | NA | NA | TGTGCCAGCAGTCTCTCTATGGTGGGTGGCTACACCTTC | CASSLSMVGGYTF
TRBJ2-2 | TRBV12-5 | NA | TRBD1 | TGTGCTAGTGGTTTTGGACAGGGAACAGGGGGGGAGCTGTTTTTT | CASGFGQGTGGELFF
TRBJ1-2 | TRBV28 | NA | NA | TGTGCCAGCAGTGGCCGGGACGGACCTAACTATGGCTACACCTTC | CASSGRDGPNYGYTF
TRBJ2-4 | TRBV2 | NA | TRBD2 | TGTGCCAGCAGTACCATAGCGGGATCAAACATTCAGTACTTC | CASSTIAGSNIQYF
TRBJ2-7 | TRBV5-8 | NA | NA | TGTGCCAGCAGTCGCGAGCCCGACGGAACCTACGAGCAGTACTTC | CASSREPDGTYEQYF
TRBJ1-1 | TRBV4-3 | NA | TRBD1 | TGCGCCAGCAGCCATGGTGGGACAGGGATTGAAGCTTTCTTT | CASSHGGTGIEAFF
TRBJ2-1 | TRBV19 | NA | TRBD1 | TGTGCCAGTAGTTCCCGACAGGGGCAATCCTACAATGAGCAGTTCTTC | CASSSRQGQSYNEQFF
TRBJ1-4 | TRBV5-1 | NA | NA | TGCGCCAGCAGCTTCAGTCAGGGAGATGAAAAACTGTTTTTT | CASSFSQGDEKLFF
TRBJ2-7 | TRBV4-1 | NA | NA | TGCGCCAGCAGCCAAAAACCCGAGGGGGGGTTACAAGCCTACGAGCAGTACTTC | CASSQKPEGGLQAYEQYF
TRBJ1-3 | TRBV9 | NA | NA | TGTGCCAGTACCCGGGGCGGTGGAAACACCATATATTTT | CASTRGGGNTIYF
TRBJ2-3 | TRBV5-1 | NA | NA | TGCGCCAGCAGCCCCTCAATCGCCTTTCGGAGCGATACGCAGTATTTT | CASSPSIAFRSDTQYF